Below are 26 T cell receptor beta chains sequenced from a single sample in a study of blood T cell repertoires in COVID-19 (dated by TCRdb to the early 2020s). To prepare the library, the immunoSEQ multiplex PCR assay was applied. In its TCRdb copy, this immuneACCESS table keeps in-frame sequences only and misses some clones. Where compared with another copy, unresolved V genes explain less than half of these, and the others have no known cause. For this sample the table gives about 220,000 clones, of which over 75% were detected only once. Under 2.5% of the sample rests with the top ten. Sequenced material: peripheral blood. These receptors were obtained from a man in his forties with active or convalescent COVID-19.

The rearrangement links TRBV5-1 to TRBJ2-1; a possible D gene is TRBD2 (5 bases). Germline CDR1 reads SGHRS; CDR2 reads YFSETQ. This CDR3 spans 15 amino acids. With 4 bases removed from V and 6 bases from J, the gap between germline ends came to 17 bases. The CDR3: CASSPTRNTPNEQFF. The CDR3 DNA reads TGCGCCAGCAGCCCCACTAGAAATACCCCCAATGAGCAGTTCTTC.

The V call is TRBV27, the J call TRBJ1-5; perhaps TRBD1 as D (6 bases). This CDR3 comprises 13 residues. Trimming shortened V by 8 bases and J by 3 bases, and 11 bases separated the two germline ends. The V gene's germline CDR1 is MNHEY and CDR2 SMNVEV (reference sequence). Written as DNA, the CDR3 is TGTGCCAGCTCGGACAGCTACAATCAGCCCCAGCATTTT. This translates into CASSDSYNQPQHF.

V is TRBV6-5 and J is TRBJ2-3; perhaps TRBD1 as D (5 bases). This CDR3 contains 14 residues. V shed 5 bases and J shed 1 base, with 10 bases lying between them. Germline lookup yields CDR1 MNHEY and CDR2 SVGAGI. The CDR3 reads CASSPSRGTDTQYF. In DNA form, the CDR3 reads TGTGCCAGCAGTCCAAGCAGGGGCACAGATACGCAGTATTTT.

The genes are TRBV25-1 and TRBJ2-3, with 10 bases identical to TRBD2. The CDR3 has 14 amino acids. Germline V lookup: CDR1 MGHDK, CDR2 SYGVNS. V trimming: 8 bases; J trimming: 4 bases; junction bases outside the gene matches: 6. CDR3: CASRPGLAPDTQYF. CDR3 sequence (DNA): TGTGCCAGCCGCCCGGGACTAGCGCCAGATACGCAGTATTTT.

The J gene is TRBJ2-5, the V gene TRBV18; 8 bases agree with TRBD1. In germline, CDR1 is KGHSH, CDR2 LQKENI. The V gene end was trimmed by 6 bases and the J gene end by 5 bases; junction bases not matched to a gene: 8. The CDR3 sequence is 14 residues long. This CDR3 reads CASSPTGAIETQYF. In nucleotides, the CDR3 is TGTGCCAGCTCCCCGACAGGGGCAATCGAGACCCAGTACTTC.

The rearrangement joins TRBV6-5 to TRBJ2-1; D gene unclear. The length of the CDR3 is 14 residues. Per the germline V gene, CDR1 is MNHEY and CDR2 is SVGAGI. V shed 5 bases and J shed 2 bases, with 10 bases lying between them. The CDR3 here is CASSPPRTYNEQFF. The CDR3 region has the DNA TGTGCCAGCAGTCCTCCGCGGACCTACAATGAGCAGTTCTTC.

V and J are TRBV11-3 and TRBJ2-1, with 8 bases aligning to TRBD1. Trimming at V came to 5 bases and at J to 7 bases, leaving 16 bases not matched to a gene. Germline lookup yields CDR1 SGHNT and CDR2 YENEEA. CDR3 length: 17 amino acids. This chain's CDR3 is CASSPSLRDRYQNEQFF. For the CDR3, the DNA is TGTGCCAGCAGCCCCAGCCTCCGGGACAGGTATCAGAATGAGCAGTTCTTC.

This clone has just a few counts. The chain recombines TRBV27 with TRBJ2-7; 8 bases align to TRBD1. Trimming removed 5 bases from V and 0 bases from J; junction bases left unmatched: 6. CDR3 size: 15 residues. Germline lookup yields CDR1 MNHEY and CDR2 SMNVEV (reference sequence). CDR3 in amino acids: CASSPRTGSSYEQYF. The CDR3 bases are TGTGCCAGCAGTCCCCGGACAGGGAGCTCCTACGAGCAGTACTTC.

The genes are TRBV9 and TRBJ2-5; 12 positions agree with TRBD1. Per the germline V gene, CDR1 is SGDLS and CDR2 is YYNGEE. There are 17 residues in the CDR3. V shed 4 bases, J shed 1 base, and the junction held 8 bases outside the gene matches. CDR3 loop: CASSPRRGQGAQETQYF. The DNA of the CDR3 is TGTGCCAGCAGCCCCCGTCGGGGACAGGGGGCCCAAGAGACCCAGTACTTC.

The chain joins TRBV10-3 to TRBJ2-7; no clear D gene. V was shortened by 0 bases and J by 5 bases, with 5 bases between the two germline ends. From germline, CDR1 is ENHRY and CDR2 SYGVKD. The CDR3 is made up of 12 amino acids. DNA of the CDR3: TGTGCCATCAGTGAGTCGAGAGACGAGCAGTACTTC. Its translation: CAISESRDEQYF.

The V call is TRBV2, the J call TRBJ2-3, with 8 nucleotides matching TRBD1. The CDR3 loop spans 13 amino acids. The V gene end was trimmed by 4 bases and the J gene end by 12 bases; junction bases not matched to a gene: 9. CDR1 SNHLY and CDR2 FYNNEI come from the germline V gene. The CDR3 loop is CASSAGTGDYQYF. The CDR3 region has the DNA TGTGCCAGCAGTGCTGGGACAGGCGACTACCAGTATTTT.

The gene calls are TRBV18 and TRBJ2-2; TRBD1 aligns across 9 bases. From germline, CDR1 is KGHSH and CDR2 LQKENI. V was pared by 5 bases and J by 5 bases, with 6 bases of the junction left unmatched. The CDR3 is 15 residues long. This chain's CDR3 is CASSDPTGGTGELFF. CDR3 coding DNA: TGTGCCAGCTCAGACCCGACAGGGGGAACCGGGGAGCTGTTTTTT.

Worth noting for this clone: The same CDR3 also results from other DNA sequences found in this sample. V is TRBV27 and J is TRBJ2-1; D is uncertain. The CDR3 contains 11 residues. Germline values: CDR1 MNHEY, CDR2 SMNVEV (reference sequence). V was shortened by 6 bases and J by 4 bases, with 4 bases between the two germline ends. CDR3 protein: CASSLYNEQFF. DNA of the CDR3: TGTGCCAGCAGCCTTTACAATGAGCAGTTCTTC.

This clone occurred once. The chain employs TRBV9 and TRBJ1-1, with D hard to call. Germline values: CDR1 SGDLS, CDR2 YYNGEE. V was clipped by 0 bases and J by 7 bases, with 13 bases between them. The CDR3 runs to 14 residues. CDR3 loop: CASSVDPNEVEAFF. Here the CDR3 DNA reads TGTGCCAGCAGCGTAGATCCGAATGAGGTTGAAGCTTTCTTT.

This clone was observed a single time. The chain employs TRBV7-2 and TRBJ2-1, with TRBD2 matching 7 bases. The CDR3 is made up of 15 amino acids. From germline, CDR1 is SGHTA and CDR2 FQGNSA. Germline trimming cut 3 bases from V and 2 bases from J; bases unmatched to any gene: 4. CDR3 bases: TGTGCCAGCAGCTTGGGGGGGGGTCCCTACAATGAGCAGTTCTTC. Protein sequence: CASSLGGGPYNEQFF.

This clone was recorded many times. The rearrangement links TRBV28 to TRBJ1-5, with D uncertain. Trimming shortened V by 6 bases and J by 8 bases, and 17 bases separated the two germline ends. The CDR3 has 14 residues. The germline gives CDR1 MDHEN, CDR2 SYDVKM. The CDR3 coding sequence is TGTGCCAGCAGCTTACCCCAAGGCCAGGAGCCCCAGCATTTT. Amino acids: CASSLPQGQEPQHF.

The chain employs TRBV6-2 or TRBV6-3 and TRBJ1-2; TRBD1 aligns across 9 bases. The J segment lost 5 bases and the V segment lost 0 bases, leaving 7 bases of the junction unmatched. CDR3 size: 16 residues. Germline V CDR1 and CDR2: MNHEY, SVGEGT. The CDR3 DNA is TGTGCCAGCAGTTACTCTGCCGGGACAGGGACTTATGGCTACACCTTC. Protein product: CASSYSAGTGTYGYTF.

V and J are TRBV5-4 and TRBJ2-1; TRBD2 might be the D (7 bases). CDR1 SGHNT and CDR2 YYREEE come from the germline V gene (reference sequence). The length of the CDR3 is 15 residues. Trimming pared 4 bases from V and 5 bases from J, leaving 16 bases between. CDR3 region: CASSRGAVPDNEQFF. The CDR3 bases are TGTGCCAGCAGCCGGGGGGCCGTTCCCGACAATGAGCAGTTCTTC.

This clone was recorded once. The chain recombines TRBV24-1 with TRBJ2-5, with 7 bases lining up with TRBD1. CDR3 size: 16 residues. J lost 5 bases, V lost 1 base, and 9 bases had no gene match. CDR1 is KGHDR and CDR2 is SFDVKD in the germline V gene. This chain's CDR3 is CATSDFKGASWETQYF. CDR3 nucleotide sequence: TGTGCCACCAGTGATTTTAAGGGGGCGAGTTGGGAGACCCAGTACTTC.

The rearrangement joins TRBV2 to TRBJ1-5; 8 nucleotides match TRBD1. From germline, CDR1 is SNHLY and CDR2 FYNNEI. J gave up 6 bases and V 4 bases, and 11 bases lay outside the gene matches. The CDR3 is 16 residues long. As DNA, the CDR3 is TGTGCCAGCAGTGGGGACCGACAGGGGCTACTTCAGCCCCAGCATTTT. Its protein is CASSGDRQGLLQPQHF.

The V gene is TRBV28, the J gene TRBJ1-6, with 7 positions matching TRBD1. There are 15 residues in the CDR3. Trimming took 5 bases from V and 4 from J; bases not matched to a gene: 5. Germline CDR1 and CDR2: MDHEN and SYDVKM. The DNA of the CDR3 is TGTGCCAGCAGTCCTGGGACAGAGTATAATTCACCCCTCCACTTT. This codes for CASSPGTEYNSPLHF.

V and J are TRBV7-9 and TRBJ1-4, with a tentative D call TRBD1 (5 bases). The CDR3 length is 15 residues. CDR1 and CDR2 (germline): SEHNR, FQNEAQ (reference sequence). Trimming stripped 1 base from V and 8 bases from J, with 14 bases between. The CDR3 here is CASSLVVRAGEKLFF. CDR3 in DNA: TGTGCCAGCAGCTTAGTTGTAAGGGCAGGGGAAAAACTGTTTTTT. Combining the CDR3 with reference TRBV7-9 and TRBJ1-4 gives the whole variable domain DTGVSQNPRHKITKRGQNVTFRCDPISEHNRLYWYRQTLGQGPEFLTYFQNEAQLEKSRLLSDRFSAERPKGSFSTLEIQRTEQGDSAMYLCASSLVVRAGEKLFFGSGTQLSVL.

CDR3 region: CASARTGGNEKLFF. The DNA for the CDR3 is TGTGCCAGCGCCCGGACAGGGGGGAATGAAAAACTGTTTTTT. The chain joins TRBV6-5 to TRBJ1-4, with TRBD1 matching over 10 bases. The V segment lost 8 bases and the J segment 5 bases; nucleotides outside the gene matches: 5. The CDR3 is 14 residues long. The germline V gene has CDR1 MNHEY and CDR2 SVGAGI.

The chain employs TRBV7-9 and TRBJ1-3, with 9 bases matching TRBD1. The V gene's germline CDR1 is SEHNR and CDR2 FQNEAQ (reference sequence). Trimming removed 4 bases from V and 3 bases from J; junction bases left unmatched: 4. The CDR3 covers 15 residues. For the CDR3, the DNA is TGTGCCAGCAGCTCCCGACAGGGGGTTGGAAACACCATATATTTT. Protein product: CASSSRQGVGNTIYF.

The J gene is TRBJ2-1, the V gene TRBV5-1; TRBD2 matches 10 bases. The CDR3 covers 16 residues. Germline loops: CDR1 SGHRS, CDR2 YFSETQ. Unmatched junction bases numbered 3, after V lost 0 bases and J lost 3 bases. In DNA, the CDR3 is TGCGCCAGCAGCTTGGCCCTAGCGGGGGTCTACAATGAGCAGTTCTTC. Encoded protein: CASSLALAGVYNEQFF.

The chain employs TRBV6-6 and TRBJ2-7; 10 bases fit TRBD1. Per germline, CDR1 MNHNY and CDR2 SVGAGI (reference sequence). CDR3 size: 14 residues. V dropped 5 bases and J dropped 4; count of bases not matched to a gene: 5. CDR3 region: CASSRTGGYYEQYF. CDR3 bases: TGTGCCAGCAGTAGGACAGGGGGATATTACGAGCAGTACTTC.